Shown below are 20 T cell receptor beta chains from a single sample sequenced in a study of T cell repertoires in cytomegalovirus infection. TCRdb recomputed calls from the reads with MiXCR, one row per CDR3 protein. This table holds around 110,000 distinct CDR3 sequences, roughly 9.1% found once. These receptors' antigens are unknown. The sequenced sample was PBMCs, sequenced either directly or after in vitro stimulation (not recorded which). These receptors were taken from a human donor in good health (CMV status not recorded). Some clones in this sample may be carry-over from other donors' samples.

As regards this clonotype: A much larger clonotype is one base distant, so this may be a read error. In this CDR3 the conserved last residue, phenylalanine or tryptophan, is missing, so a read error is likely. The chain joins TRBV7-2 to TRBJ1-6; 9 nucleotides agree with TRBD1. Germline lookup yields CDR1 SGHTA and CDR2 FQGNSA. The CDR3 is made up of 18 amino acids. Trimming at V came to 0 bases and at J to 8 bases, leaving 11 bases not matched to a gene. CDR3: CASSLAGVQQGAHSPLHL. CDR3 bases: TGTGCCAGCAGCTTAGCTGGTGTACAACAGGGGGCGCATTCACCCCTCCACCTT.

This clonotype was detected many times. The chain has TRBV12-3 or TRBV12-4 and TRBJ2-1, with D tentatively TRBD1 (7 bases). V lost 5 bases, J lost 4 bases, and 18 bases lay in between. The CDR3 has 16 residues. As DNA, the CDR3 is TGTGCCAGCAGTCGCAATTCAGGGGGGCTTTACAATGAGCAGTTCTTC. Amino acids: CASSRNSGGLYNEQFF.

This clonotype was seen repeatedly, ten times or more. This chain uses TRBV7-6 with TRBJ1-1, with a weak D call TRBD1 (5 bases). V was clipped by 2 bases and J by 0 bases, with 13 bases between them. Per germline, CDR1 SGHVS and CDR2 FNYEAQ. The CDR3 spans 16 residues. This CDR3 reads CASSLLPGYLNTEAFF. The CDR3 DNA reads TGTGCCAGCAGCTTATTACCAGGGTACTTGAACACTGAAGCTTTCTTT.

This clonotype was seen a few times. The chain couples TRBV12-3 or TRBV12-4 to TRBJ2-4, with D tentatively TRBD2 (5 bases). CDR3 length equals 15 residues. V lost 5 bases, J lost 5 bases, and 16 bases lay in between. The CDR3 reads CASSRSSGIQNIQYF. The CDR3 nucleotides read TGTGCCAGCAGTAGATCTTCGGGGATCCAAAACATTCAGTACTTC.

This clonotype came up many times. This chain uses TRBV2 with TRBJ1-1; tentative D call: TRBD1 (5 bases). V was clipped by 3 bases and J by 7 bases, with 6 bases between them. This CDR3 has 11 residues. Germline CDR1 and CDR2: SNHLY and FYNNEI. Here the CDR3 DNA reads TGTGCCAGCAGTGACAGGGTTGAAGCTTTCTTT. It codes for CASSDRVEAFF. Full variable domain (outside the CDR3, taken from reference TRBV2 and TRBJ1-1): EPEVTQTPSHQVTQMGQEVILRCVPISNHLYFYWYRQILGQKVEFLVSFYNNEISEKSEIFDDQFSVERPDGSNFTLKIRSTKLEDSAMYFCASSDRVEAFFGQGTRLTVV.

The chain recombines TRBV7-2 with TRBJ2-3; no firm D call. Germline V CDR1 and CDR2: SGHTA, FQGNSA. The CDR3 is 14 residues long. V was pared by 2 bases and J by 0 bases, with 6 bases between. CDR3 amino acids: CASSLRASTDTQYF. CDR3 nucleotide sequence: TGTGCCAGCAGCTTAAGGGCTAGCACAGATACGCAGTATTTT.

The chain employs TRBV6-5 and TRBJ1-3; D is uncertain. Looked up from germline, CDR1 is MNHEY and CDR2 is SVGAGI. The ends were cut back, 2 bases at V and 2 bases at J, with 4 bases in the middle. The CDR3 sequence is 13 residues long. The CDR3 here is CASSYDPGNTIYF. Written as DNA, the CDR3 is TGTGCCAGCAGTTACGACCCTGGAAACACCATATATTTT.

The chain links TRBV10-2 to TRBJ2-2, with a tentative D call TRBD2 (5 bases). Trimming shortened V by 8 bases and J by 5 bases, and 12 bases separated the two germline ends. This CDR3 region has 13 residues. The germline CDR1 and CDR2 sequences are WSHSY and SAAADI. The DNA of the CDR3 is TGCGCCAGCGAGGGAACGGATACCGGGGAGCTGTTTTTT. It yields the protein CASEGTDTGELFF.

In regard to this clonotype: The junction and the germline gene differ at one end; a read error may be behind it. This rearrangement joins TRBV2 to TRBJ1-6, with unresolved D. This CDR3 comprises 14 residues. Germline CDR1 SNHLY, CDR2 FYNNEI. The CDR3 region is CANSVLKRGSPLHF. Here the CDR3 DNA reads TGTGCCAACAGTGTACTGAAACGGGGTTCACCCCTCCACTTT. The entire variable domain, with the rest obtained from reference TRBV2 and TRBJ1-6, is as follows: EPEVTQTPSHQVTQMGQEVILRCVPISNHLYFYWYRQILGQKVEFLVSFYNNEISEKSEIFDDQFSVERPDGSNFTLKIRSTKLEDSAMYFCANSVLKRGSPLHFGNGTRLTVT.

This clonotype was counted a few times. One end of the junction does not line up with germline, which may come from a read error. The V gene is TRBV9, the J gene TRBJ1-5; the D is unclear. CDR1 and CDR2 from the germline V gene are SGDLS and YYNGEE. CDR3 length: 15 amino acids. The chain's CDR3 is CASNVGGFQNQPQHF. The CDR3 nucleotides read TGTGCCAGCAACGTAGGTGGCTTCCAAAATCAGCCCCAGCATTTT.

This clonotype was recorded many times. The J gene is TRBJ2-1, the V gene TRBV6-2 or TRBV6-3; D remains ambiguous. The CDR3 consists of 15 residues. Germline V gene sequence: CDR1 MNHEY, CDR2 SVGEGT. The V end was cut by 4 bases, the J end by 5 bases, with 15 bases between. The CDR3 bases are TGTGCCAGCAGTTCCGGTCAGGCGCCTGACAATGAGCAGTTCTTC. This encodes CASSSGQAPDNEQFF.

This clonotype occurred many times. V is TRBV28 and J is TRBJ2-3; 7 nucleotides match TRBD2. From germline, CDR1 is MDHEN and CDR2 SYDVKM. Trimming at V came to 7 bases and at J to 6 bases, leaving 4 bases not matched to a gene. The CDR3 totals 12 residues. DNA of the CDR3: TGTGCCAGCAAAGCGGGGATTGATACGCAGTATTTT. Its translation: CASKAGIDTQYF.

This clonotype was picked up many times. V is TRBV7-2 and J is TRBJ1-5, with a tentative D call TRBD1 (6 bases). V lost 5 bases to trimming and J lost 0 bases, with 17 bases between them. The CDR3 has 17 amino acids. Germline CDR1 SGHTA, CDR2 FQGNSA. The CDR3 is CASSLMWGAYSNQPQHF. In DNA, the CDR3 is TGTGCCAGCAGCCTCATGTGGGGGGCTTATAGCAATCAGCCCCAGCATTTT.

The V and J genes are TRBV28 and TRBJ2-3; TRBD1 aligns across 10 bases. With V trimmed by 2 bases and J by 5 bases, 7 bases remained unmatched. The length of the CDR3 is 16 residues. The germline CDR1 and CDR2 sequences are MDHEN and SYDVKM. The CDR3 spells CASSLPYGTGEDTQYF. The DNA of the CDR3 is TGTGCCAGCAGTTTACCGTATGGGACAGGGGAAGATACGCAGTATTTT.

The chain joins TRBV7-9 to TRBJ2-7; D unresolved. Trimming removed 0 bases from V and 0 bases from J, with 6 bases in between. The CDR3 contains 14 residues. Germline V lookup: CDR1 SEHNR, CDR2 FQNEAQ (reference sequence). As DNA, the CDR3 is TGTGCCAGCAGCTTAGCGGGCAGCTCCTACGAGCAGTACGTC. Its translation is CASSLAGSSYEQYV.

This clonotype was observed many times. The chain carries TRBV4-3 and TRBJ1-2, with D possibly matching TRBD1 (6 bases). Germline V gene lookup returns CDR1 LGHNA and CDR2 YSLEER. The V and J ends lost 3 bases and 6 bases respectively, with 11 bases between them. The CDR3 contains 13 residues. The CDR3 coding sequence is TGCGCCAGCAGCCATTCAGGGGCCGATGGCTACACCTTC. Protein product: CASSHSGADGYTF.

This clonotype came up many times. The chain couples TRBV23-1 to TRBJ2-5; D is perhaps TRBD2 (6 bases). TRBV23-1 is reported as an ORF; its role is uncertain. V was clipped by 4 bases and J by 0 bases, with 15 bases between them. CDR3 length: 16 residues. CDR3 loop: CASSPLARGNQETQYF. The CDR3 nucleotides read TGCGCCAGCAGTCCCCTTGCCCGGGGGAACCAAGAGACCCAGTACTTC.

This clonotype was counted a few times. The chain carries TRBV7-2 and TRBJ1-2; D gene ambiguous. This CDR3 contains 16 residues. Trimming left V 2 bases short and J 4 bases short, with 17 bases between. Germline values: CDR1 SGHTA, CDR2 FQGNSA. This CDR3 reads CASSLPSSAATYGYTF. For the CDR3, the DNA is TGTGCCAGCAGCTTACCTTCTTCTGCAGCTACCTATGGCTACACCTTC.

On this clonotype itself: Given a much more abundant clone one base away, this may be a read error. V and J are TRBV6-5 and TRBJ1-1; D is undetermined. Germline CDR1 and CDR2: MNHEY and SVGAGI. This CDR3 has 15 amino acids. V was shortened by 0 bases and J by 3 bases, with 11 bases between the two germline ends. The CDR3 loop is CASSYSMTDDTEAFF. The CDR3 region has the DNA TGTGCCAGCAGTTACTCGATGACCGATGACACTGAAGCTTTCTTT.

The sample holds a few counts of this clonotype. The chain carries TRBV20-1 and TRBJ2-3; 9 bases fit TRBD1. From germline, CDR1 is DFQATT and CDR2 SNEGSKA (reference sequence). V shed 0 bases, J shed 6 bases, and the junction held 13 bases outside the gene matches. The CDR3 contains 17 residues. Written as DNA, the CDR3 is TGCAGTGCTAGAGATCCCTGGACAGGGGATTTCGGGGATACGCAGTATTTT. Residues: CSARDPWTGDFGDTQYF.